In its sample, the clone carrying this T cell receptor beta chain was seen many times. The sample comes from a study of patients and donors after allogeneic stem cell transplantation. The CDR3 contains 13 residues. V was cut by 0 bases and J by 5 bases, with 5 bases left in between. Germline CDR1 and CDR2: SEHNR and FQNEAQ (reference sequence). One entry per CDR3 protein results from TCRdb running MiXCR on the RT-PCR reads. The table lists over 65,000 distinct CDR3 sequences, 26% of them singletons. Source material: blood, either unsorted or a sorted T cell fraction (not recorded which). This chain uses TRBV7-9 with TRBJ1-5; unclear D gene. The sequence was collected from a human donor who was either an allogeneic HSCT recipient or a stem cell or donor lymphocyte infusion donor (not recorded which). It is not recorded whose cells these are; they may come from a transplant donor. The CDR3 DNA is TGTGCCAGCAGCTTAGCTCGGGATCAGCCCCAGCATTTT. Protein: CASSLARDQPQHF.